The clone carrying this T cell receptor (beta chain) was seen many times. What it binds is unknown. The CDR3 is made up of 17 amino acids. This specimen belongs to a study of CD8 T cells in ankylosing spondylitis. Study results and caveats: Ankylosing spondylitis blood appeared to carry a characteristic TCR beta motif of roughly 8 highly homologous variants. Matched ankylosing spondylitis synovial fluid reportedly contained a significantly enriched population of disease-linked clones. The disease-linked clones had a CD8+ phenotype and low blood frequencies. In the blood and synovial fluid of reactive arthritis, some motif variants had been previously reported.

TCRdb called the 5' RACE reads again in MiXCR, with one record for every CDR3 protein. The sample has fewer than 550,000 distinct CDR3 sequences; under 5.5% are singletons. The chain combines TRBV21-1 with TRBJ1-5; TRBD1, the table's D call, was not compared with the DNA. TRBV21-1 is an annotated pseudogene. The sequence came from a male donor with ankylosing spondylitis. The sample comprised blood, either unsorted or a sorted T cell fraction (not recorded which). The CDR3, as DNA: TGTGCCAGCAGCAACGGGGCAAACAGGGGGCGCGGTCAGCCCCAGCATTTT. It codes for CASSNGANRGRGQPQHF.